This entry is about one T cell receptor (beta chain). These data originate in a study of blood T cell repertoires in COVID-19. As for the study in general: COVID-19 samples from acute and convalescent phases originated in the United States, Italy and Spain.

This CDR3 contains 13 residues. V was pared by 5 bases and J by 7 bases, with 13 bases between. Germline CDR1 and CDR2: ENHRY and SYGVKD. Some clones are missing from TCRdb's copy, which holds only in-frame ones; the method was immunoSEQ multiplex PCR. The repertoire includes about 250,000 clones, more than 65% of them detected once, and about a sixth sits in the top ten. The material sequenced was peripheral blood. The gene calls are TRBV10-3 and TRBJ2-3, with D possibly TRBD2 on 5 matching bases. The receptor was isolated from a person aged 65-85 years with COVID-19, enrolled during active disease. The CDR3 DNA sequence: TGTGCCATCAGTCCCGTACTAGTAAATACGCAGTATTTT. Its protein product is CAISPVLVNTQYF.